The clone carrying this T cell receptor beta chain was seen a few times. The antigen remains unidentified. Using a J-beta primer mix together with a sample-barcoded 5' primer, a second PCR was run for about 6 to 11 cycles. Using its own MiXCR run on the 5' RACE reads, TCRdb lists one record per CDR3 protein. Altogether some 1.6 million distinct CDR3 sequences are present, about 31% being singletons, with the ten largest covering around 10%. These data are taken from a study of blood T cells in healthy people across ages. General study points: Age showed a roughly linear inverse relationship with TCR beta diversity per million T cells.

This TCR derives from a woman aged 30 to 39 in good health. Sample: blood.

As DNA, the CDR3 is TGCGCCAGCAGCTTTGAAGGGGACTACAATGAGCAGTTCTTC. Its protein product is CASSFEGDYNEQFF. V gene TRBV5-1 combines with J gene TRBJ2-1, with D possibly being TRBD1 (5 bases). This CDR3 contains 14 residues. Trimming removed 2 bases from V and 3 bases from J, with 9 bases in between. The germline gives CDR1 SGHRS, CDR2 YFSETQ.